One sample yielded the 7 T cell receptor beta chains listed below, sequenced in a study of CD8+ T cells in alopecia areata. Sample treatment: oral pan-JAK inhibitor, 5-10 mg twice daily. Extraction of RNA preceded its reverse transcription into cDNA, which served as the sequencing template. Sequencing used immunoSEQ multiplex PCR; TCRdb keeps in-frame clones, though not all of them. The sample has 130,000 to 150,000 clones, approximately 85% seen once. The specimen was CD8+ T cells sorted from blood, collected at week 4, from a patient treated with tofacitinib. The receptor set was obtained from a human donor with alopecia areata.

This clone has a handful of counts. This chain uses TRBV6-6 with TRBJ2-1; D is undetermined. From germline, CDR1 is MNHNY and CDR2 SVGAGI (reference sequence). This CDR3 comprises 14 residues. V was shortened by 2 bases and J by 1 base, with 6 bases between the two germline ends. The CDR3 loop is CASSYGGSYNEQFF. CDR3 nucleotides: TGTGCCAGCAGTTACGGCGGTTCCTACAATGAGCAGTTCTTC.

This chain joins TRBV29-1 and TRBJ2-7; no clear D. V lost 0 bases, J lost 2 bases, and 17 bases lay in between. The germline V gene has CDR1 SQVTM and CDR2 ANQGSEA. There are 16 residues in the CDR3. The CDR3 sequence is CSVEDDRRGGPYEQYF. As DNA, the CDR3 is TGCAGCGTTGAAGATGACCGAAGAGGCGGCCCCTACGAGCAGTACTTC.

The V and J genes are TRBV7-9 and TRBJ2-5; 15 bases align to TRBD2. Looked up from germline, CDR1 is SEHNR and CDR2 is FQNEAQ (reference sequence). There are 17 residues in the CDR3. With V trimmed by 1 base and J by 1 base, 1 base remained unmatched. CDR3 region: CASSLGTSGGAQETQYF. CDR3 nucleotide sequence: TGTGCCAGCAGCTTAGGGACTAGCGGGGGGGCCCAAGAGACCCAGTACTTC.

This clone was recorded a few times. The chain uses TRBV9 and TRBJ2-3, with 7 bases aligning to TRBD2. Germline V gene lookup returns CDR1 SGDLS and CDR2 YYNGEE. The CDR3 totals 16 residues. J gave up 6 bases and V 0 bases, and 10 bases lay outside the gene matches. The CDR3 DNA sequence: TGTGCCAGCAGCGTAGAGGGACTACCCCGAAGGGATACGCAGTATTTT. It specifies CASSVEGLPRRDTQYF.

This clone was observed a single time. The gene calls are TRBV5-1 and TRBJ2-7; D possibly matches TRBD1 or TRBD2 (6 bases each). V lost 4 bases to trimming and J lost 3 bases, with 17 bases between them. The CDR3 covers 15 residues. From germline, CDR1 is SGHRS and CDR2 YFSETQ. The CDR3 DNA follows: TGCGCCAGCAGCGGGGGGTCGGGGGCCCTCTACGAGCAGTACTTC. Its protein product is CASSGGSGALYEQYF.

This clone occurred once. The CDR3 reads CASNYIVYGTEAFF. The CDR3 nucleotides are TGTGCCAGCAACTATATAGTCTACGGCACTGAAGCTTTCTTT. J is TRBJ1-1 and V is TRBV5-8, with no clear D. Per germline, CDR1 SGHTS and CDR2 YDEGEE. The CDR3 contains 14 residues. V lost 6 bases and J lost 4, with 16 bases in between. Variable domain in full (rest from reference TRBV5-8 and TRBJ1-1): EAGVTQSPTHLIKTRGQQATLRCSPISGHTSVYWYQQALGLGLQFLLWYDEGEERNRGNFPPRFSGRQFPNYSSELNVNALELEDSALYLCASNYIVYGTEAFFGQGTRLTVV.

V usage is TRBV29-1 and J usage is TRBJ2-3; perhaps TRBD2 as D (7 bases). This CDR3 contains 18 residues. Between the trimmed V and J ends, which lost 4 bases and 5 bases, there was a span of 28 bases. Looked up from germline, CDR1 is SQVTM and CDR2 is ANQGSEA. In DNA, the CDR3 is TGCAGCGTTGGGCCGACGCCCGGCGGGGGCTATCGCATAGATACGCAGTATTTT. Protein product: CSVGPTPGGGYRIDTQYF.